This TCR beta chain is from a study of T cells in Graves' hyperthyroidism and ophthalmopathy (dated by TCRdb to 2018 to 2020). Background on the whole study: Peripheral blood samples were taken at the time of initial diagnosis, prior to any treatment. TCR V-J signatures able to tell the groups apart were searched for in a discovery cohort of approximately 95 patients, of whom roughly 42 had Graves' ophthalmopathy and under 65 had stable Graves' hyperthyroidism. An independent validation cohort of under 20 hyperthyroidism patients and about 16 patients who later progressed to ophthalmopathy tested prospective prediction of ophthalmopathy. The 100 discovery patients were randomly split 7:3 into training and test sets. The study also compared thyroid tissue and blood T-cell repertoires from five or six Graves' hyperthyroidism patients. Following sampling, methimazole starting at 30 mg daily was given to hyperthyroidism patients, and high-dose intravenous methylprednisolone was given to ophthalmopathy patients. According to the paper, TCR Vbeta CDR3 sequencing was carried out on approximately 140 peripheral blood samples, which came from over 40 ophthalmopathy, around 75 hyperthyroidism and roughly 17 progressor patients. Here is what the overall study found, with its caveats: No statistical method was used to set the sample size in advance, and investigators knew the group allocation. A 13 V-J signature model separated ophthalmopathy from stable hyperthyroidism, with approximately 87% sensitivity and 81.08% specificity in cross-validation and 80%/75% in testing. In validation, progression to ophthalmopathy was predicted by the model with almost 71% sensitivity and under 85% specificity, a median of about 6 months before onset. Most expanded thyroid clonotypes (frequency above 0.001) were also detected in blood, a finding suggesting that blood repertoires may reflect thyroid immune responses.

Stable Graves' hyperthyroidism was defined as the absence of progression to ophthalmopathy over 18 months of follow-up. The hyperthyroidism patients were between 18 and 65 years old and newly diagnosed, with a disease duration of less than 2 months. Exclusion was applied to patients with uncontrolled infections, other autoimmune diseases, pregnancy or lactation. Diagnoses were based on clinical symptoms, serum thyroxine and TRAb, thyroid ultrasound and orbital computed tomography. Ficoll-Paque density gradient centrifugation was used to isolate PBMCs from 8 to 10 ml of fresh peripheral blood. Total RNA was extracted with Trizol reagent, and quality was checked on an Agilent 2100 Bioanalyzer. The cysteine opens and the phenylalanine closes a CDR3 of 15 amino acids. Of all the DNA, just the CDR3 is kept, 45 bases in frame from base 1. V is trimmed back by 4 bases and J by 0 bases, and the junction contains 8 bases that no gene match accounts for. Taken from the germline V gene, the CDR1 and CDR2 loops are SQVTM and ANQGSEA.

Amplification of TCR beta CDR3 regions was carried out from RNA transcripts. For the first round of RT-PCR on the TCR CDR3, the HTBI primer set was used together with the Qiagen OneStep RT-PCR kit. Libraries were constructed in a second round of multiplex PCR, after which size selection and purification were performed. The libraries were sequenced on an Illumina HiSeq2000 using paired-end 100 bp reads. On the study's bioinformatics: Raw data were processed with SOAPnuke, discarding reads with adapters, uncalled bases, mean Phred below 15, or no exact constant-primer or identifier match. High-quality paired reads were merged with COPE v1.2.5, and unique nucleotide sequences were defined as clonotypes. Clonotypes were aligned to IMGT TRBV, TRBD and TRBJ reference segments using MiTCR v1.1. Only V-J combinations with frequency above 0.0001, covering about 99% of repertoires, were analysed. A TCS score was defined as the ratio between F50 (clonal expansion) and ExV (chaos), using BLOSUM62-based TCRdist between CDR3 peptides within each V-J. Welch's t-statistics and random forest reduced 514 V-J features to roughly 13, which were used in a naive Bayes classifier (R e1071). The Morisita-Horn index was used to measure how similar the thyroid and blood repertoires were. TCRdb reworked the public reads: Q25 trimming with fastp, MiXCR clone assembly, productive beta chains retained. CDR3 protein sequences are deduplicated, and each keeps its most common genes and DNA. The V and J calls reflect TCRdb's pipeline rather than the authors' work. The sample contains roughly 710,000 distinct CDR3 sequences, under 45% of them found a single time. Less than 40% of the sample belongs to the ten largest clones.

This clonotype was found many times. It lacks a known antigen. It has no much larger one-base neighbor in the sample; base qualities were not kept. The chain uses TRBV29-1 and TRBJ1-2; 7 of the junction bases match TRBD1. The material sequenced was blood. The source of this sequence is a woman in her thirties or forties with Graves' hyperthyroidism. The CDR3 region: CSVGGGQAANYGYTF. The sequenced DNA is TGCAGCGTTGGCGGAGGACAGGCCGCTAACTATGGCTACACCTTC.